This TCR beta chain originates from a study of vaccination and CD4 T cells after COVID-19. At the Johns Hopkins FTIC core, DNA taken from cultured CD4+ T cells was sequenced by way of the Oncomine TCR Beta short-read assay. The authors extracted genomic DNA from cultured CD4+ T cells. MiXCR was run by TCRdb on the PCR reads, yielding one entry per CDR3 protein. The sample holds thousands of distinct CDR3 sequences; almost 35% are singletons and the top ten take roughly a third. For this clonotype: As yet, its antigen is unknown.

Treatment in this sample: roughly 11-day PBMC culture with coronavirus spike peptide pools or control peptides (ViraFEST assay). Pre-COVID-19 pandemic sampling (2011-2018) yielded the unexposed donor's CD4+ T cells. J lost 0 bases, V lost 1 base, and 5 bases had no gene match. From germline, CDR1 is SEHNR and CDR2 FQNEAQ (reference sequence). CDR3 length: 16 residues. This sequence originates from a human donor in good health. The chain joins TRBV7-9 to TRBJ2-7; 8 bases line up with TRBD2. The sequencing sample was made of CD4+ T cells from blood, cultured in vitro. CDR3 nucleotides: TGTGCCAGCAGCTTAGATTCGGGAGGGTACTCCTACGAGCAGTACTTC. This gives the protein CASSLDSGGYSYEQYF.